These 3 T cell receptor beta chains were all obtained from the same sample, sequenced in a study of Graves' ophthalmopathy and Graves' hyperthyroidism. The study amplified TCR beta CDR3 regions using RNA transcripts. The authors performed first-round RT-PCR with HTBI primers and then a second-round multiplex PCR. MiXCR, run by TCRdb on the multiplex PCR reads, gives a single entry per CDR3 protein. The sample lists almost 750,000 distinct CDR3 sequences, 40% occurring once. Sequencing input: peripheral blood. The origin of the receptors is an adult man with Graves' ophthalmopathy.

The chain couples TRBV29-1 to TRBJ2-5; no clear D gene. The CDR3 has 11 residues. The V and J ends lost 7 bases and 4 bases respectively, with 10 bases between them. From germline, CDR1 is SQVTM and CDR2 ANQGSEA. CDR3 nucleotides: TGCAGCGCTCTAGTCGGAGAGACCCAGTACTTC. Its protein product is CSALVGETQYF.

This clonotype was picked up one time. This chain uses TRBV10-3 with TRBJ1-2; D ambiguous. Germline loops: CDR1 ENHRY, CDR2 SYGVKD. V lost 3 bases to trimming and J lost 4 bases, with 9 bases between them. This CDR3 has 13 amino acids. CDR3 nucleotide sequence: TGTGCCATCAGTGACAGGAGAGCCTATGGCTACACCTTC. Its translation: CAISDRRAYGYTF.

This clonotype was observed at least ten times. The genes are TRBV19 and TRBJ1-3; unclear D gene. The germline V and J ends were trimmed by 6 bases and 4 bases, with 10 bases remaining between them. The CDR3 is 13 amino acids. Germline CDR1 reads LNHDA; CDR2 reads SQIVND (reference sequence). The CDR3 nucleotides are TGTGCCAGTAGCACACAGAGAGGAAACACCATATATTTT. This codes for CASSTQRGNTIYF.